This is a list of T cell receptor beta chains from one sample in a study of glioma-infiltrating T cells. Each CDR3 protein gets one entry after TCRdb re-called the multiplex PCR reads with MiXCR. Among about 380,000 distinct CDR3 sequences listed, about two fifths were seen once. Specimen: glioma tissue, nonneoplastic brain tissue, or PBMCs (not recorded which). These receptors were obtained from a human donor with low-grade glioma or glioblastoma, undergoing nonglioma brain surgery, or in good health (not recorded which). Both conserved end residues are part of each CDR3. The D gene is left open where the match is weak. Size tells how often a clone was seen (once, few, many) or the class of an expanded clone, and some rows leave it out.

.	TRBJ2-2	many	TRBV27	TGTGCCAGCAGGAGTTTGGGGGCCGGGGAGCTGTTTTTT	CASRSLGAGELFF
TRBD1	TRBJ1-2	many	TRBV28	TGTGCCAGCAGGGGACAGGGGAGGAACTATGGCTACACCTTC	CASRGQGRNYGYTF
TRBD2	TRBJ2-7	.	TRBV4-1	TGCGCCAGCAGCCAAGTGTGGCGGGGGACCTACGAGCAGTACTTC	CASSQVWRGTYEQYF
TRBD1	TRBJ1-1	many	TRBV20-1	TGCAGTGCCCTACCCACAGGGGGCTACACTGAAGCTTTCTTT	CSALPTGGYTEAFF
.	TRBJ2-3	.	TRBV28	TGTGCCAGCAGTGGGCTTAGCGTGAGGCCGGAGGACACCACAGATACGCAGTATTTT	CASSGLSVRPEDTTDTQYF
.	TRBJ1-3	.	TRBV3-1	TGTGCCAGCAGCCAAGAGAGCAGCGGAAACACCATATATTTT	CASSQESSGNTIYF
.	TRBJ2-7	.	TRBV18	TGTGCCAGCTCACCAGAGTACCGCTCCTACGAGCAGTACTTC	CASSPEYRSYEQYF
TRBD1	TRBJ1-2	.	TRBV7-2	TGTGCCAGCAGCAAAGGGACAGTGTATGGCTGCACCTTC	CASSKGTVYGCTF
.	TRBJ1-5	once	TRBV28	TGTGCCAGCAGCTCCCGTGTGGGGGCAAATCAGCCCCAGCATTTT	CASSSRVGANQPQHF
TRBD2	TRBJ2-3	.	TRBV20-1	TGCAGTGCCTTTAGCGGGAGGGCAGATACGCAGGATTTT	CSAFSGRADTQDF
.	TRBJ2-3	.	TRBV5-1	TGCGCCAGCAGCTTGGACTATTCTAGCACAGATACGCAGTATTTT	CASSLDYSSTDTQYF
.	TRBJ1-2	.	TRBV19	TGTGCCAGTAGTATAGAGGGCAGCAGATATGGCTACACCTTC	CASSIEGSRYGYTF
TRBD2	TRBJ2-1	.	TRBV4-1	TGCGCCAGCAGCCAAGTTGTAGCGGGAGGAAGCAATGAGCAGTTCTTC	CASSQVVAGGSNEQFF
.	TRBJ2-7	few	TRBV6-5	TGTGCCAGCAGCTCCCGTGAGGGCGCCTACGAGCAGTACTTC	CASSSREGAYEQYF
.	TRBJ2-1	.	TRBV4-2	TGTGCCAGCAGCCTCGAAGGACTGTACAATGAGCAGTTCTTC	CASSLEGLYNEQFF
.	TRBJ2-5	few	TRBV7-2	TGTGCCAGCAGCTTAGCGTTACGAAGACCATACCCAATCCAAGAGACCCAGTACTTC	CASSLALRRPYPIQETQYF
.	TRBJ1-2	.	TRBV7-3	TGTGCCAGCAGTTTGACCAAGGATGGCTACACCTTC	CASSLTKDGYTF
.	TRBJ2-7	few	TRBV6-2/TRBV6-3	TGTGCCAGCAGTTACTTCAGGGACACCTACGAGCAGTACTTC	CASSYFRDTYEQYF
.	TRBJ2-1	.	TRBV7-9	TGTGCCAGCAGCTTATCTTACCTCTCCTACAATGAGCAGTTCTTC	CASSLSYLSYNEQFF
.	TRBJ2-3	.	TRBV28	TGTGCCAGCAGTTTAGACAGACGCGCCCATACGCAGTATTTT	CASSLDRRAHTQYF
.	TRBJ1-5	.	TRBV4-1	TGCGCCAGCAGCCAAGATGGTACCCGGGGAAATAGCAATCAGCCCCAGCATTTT	CASSQDGTRGNSNQPQHF
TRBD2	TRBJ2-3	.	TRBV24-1	TGTGCCACCGGTGATCCCCAGCCAGCGGGGTTCACAGATACGCAGTATTTT	CATGDPQPAGFTDTQYF
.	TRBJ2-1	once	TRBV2	TGTGCCAGCAGTGAAGCGCTTCTGTACAATGAGCAGTTCTTC	CASSEALLYNEQFF
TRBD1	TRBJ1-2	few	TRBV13	TGTGCCAGCAGCACCACAGGGGGTGGAGGCTACACCTTC	CASSTTGGGGYTF
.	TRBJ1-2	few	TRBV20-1	TGCAGTGCTAGAGTGGGTAACCAGCGGTATGGCTACACCTTC	CSARVGNQRYGYTF
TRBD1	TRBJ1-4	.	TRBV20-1	TGCAGTGCTGTAATCCCGGGACAGCTTAATGAAAAACTGTTTTTT	CSAVIPGQLNEKLFF
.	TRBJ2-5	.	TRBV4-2	TGTGCCAGCAGCCCAGGCGGGACCAGCCAAGAGACCCAGTACTTC	CASSPGGTSQETQYF
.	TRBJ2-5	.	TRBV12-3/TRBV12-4	TGTGCCAGCATGAGGTACCAAGAGACCCAGTACTTC	CASMRYQETQYF
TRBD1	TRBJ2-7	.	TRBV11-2	TGTGCCAGCAGCCGCCGGCACAGGGGAGAACACGAGCAGTACTTC	CASSRRHRGEHEQYF
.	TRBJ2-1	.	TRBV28	TGTGCCAGCATTAGTTCGGCCCCCCATGAGCAGTTCTTC	CASISSAPHEQFF
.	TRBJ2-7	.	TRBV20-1	TGCAGTGCTAGTAGGGTCGCCTACGAGCAGTACTTC	CSASRVAYEQYF
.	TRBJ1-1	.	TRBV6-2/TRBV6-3	TGTGCCAGCAGTTTACTTCAGGGGGCTTTCTTT	CASSLLQGAFF
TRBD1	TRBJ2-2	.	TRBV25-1	TGTGCCAGCAGTGAGCAGGGGGACACCGGGGAGCTGTTTTTT	CASSEQGDTGELFF
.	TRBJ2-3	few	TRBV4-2	TGCGCCAGCAGCCAAGATGTTGGCGCGGGCACAGATACGCAGTATTTT	CASSQDVGAGTDTQYF
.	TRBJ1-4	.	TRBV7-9	TGTGCCAGCAGCTTGGGATCAACTAATGAAAAACTGTTTTTT	CASSLGSTNEKLFF
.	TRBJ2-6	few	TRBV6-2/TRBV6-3	TGTGCCAGCAGTTATCAGTTCCTCGCCTCTGGGGCCAACGTCCTGACTTTC	CASSYQFLASGANVLTF
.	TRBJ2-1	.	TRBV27	TGTGCCAGCAGTGCGCCCGTGATCGATGAGCAGTTCTTC	CASSAPVIDEQFF
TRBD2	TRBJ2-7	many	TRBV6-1	TGTGCCAGCAGTTTGCCCCCCGGGACTAGCGGCTCCTACGAGCAGTACTTC	CASSLPPGTSGSYEQYF
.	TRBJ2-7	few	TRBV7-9	TGTGCCAGCAGCTTAGCGCGGTTCGCCTACGAGCAGTACTTC	CASSLARFAYEQYF
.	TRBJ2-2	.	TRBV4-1	TGCGCCAGCAGCCAAGAACAAAGCGGCGGGGAGCTGTTTTTT	CASSQEQSGGELFF
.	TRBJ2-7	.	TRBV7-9	TGTGCCAGCAGCTTAAGTCCACCGCCAGGTTCCAGCTCCTACGAGCAGTACTTC	CASSLSPPPGSSSYEQYF
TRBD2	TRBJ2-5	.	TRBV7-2	TGTGCCAGCAGCTTAGGCGCGACTAGCGGGAGACTCCAAGAGACCCAGTACTTC	CASSLGATSGRLQETQYF
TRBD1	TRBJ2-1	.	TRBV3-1	TGTGCCAGCAGCCGCGGGCGGTTAGGTTGGGACAGTGAGCAGTTCTTC	CASSRGRLGWDSEQFF
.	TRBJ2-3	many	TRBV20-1	TGCAGTGCTAGTATTGGGGATACGCAGTATTTT	CSASIGDTQYF
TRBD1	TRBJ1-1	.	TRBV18	TGTGCCAGCTCACCCCGAGGGGGCTATGGGTCCGCGTCGAGTAACACTGAAGCTTTCTTT	CASSPRGGYGSASSNTEAFF
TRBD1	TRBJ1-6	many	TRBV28	TGTGCCAGCAGTTCCCGTACCGGGACAGCAAGCGGGTATAATTCACCCCTCCACTTT	CASSSRTGTASGYNSPLHF
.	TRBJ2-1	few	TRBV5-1	TGCGCCAGCAGCTTGGGAAGCGGGTCGTACAATGAGCAGTTCTTC	CASSLGSGSYNEQFF
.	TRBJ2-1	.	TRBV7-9	TGTGCCAGCAGTCTATCTCGTTTGAGCAATGAGCAGTTCTTC	CASSLSRLSNEQFF
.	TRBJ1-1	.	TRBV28	TGTGCCAGCAGTTTAAGGGGCGCATTTACCACTGAAGCTTTCTTT	CASSLRGAFTTEAFF
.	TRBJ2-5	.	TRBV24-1	TGTGCCACCAGTTGGAAAGAGACCCAGTACTTC	CATSWKETQYF
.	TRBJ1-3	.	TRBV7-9	TGTGCCAGCAGCCGGTACAGCTCTGGAAACACCATATATTTT	CASSRYSSGNTIYF
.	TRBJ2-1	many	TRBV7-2	TGTGCCAGCAGCTTACTCGGGTACAATGAGCAGTTCTTC	CASSLLGYNEQFF
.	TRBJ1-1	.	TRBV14	TGTGCCAGCAGCCAAGATCGGGCGCAAATTACTCCCACTGGGCCTTTCTTT	CASSQDRAQITPTGPFF
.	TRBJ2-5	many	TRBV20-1	TGCAGTGCTCAAGACAGCGGCGGCCAAGAGACCCAGTACTTC	CSAQDSGGQETQYF
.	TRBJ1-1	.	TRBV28	TGCGCCAGCAGCCAAGAAAGCGTGGGACGTAAAGCTTTCTTT	CASSQESVGRKAFF
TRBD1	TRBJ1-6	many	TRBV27	TGTGCCAGCAGTTTCCAGGGGGAGTCACCCCTCCACTTT	CASSFQGESPLHF
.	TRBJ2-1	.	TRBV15	TGTGCCACCAGCAGAGATCACGGGACCTACAATGAGCAGTTCTTC	CATSRDHGTYNEQFF
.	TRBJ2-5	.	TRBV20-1	TGCAGTGCTAGAGATCTTATGAAGGGACAATTCCAAGAGACCCAGTACTTC	CSARDLMKGQFQETQYF